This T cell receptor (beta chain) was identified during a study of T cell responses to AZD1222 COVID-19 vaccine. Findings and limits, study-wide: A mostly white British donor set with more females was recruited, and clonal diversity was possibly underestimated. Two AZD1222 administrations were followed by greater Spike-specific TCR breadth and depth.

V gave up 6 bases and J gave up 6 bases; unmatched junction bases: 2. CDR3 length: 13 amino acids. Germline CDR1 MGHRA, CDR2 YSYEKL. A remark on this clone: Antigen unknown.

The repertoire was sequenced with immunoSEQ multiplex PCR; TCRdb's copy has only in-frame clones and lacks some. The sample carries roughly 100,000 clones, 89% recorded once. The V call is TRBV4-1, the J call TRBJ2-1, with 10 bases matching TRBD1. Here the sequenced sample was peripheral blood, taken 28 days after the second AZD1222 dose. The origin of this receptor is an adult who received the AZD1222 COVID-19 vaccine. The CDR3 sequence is CASRGTGVNEQFF. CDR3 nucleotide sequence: TGCGCCAGCAGAGGGACAGGGGTCAATGAGCAGTTCTTC.